What follows describes a single T cell receptor beta chain. Its specificity is unknown. These data originate in a study of T cell responses to AZD1222 COVID-19 vaccine. Using immunoSEQ multiplex PCR, the repertoire was profiled, and TCRdb retains in-frame clones only, with some absent. Found here are approximately 110,000 clones, roughly 90% of them singletons; the top ten hold 0.95% to 1.5%. Points from the study as a whole: Reportedly, nearly half the spike-specific TCRs target unmutated variant regions. The number of AZD1222 recipients seropositive at baseline was only five or six.

The sequencing used peripheral blood, collected on day 0 of AZD1222 vaccination. This clonotype originated in an adult in good health.

CDR3 DNA: TGTGCCAGCTCACCACAAGCGGATATGAACACTGAAGCTTTCTTT. Its translation: CASSPQADMNTEAFF. This chain joins TRBV18 and TRBJ1-1; D uncertain. The CDR3 extends over 15 amino acids. Germline CDR1 is KGHSH and CDR2 is LQKENI. The germline V and J ends were trimmed by 1 base and 0 bases, with 9 bases remaining between them.